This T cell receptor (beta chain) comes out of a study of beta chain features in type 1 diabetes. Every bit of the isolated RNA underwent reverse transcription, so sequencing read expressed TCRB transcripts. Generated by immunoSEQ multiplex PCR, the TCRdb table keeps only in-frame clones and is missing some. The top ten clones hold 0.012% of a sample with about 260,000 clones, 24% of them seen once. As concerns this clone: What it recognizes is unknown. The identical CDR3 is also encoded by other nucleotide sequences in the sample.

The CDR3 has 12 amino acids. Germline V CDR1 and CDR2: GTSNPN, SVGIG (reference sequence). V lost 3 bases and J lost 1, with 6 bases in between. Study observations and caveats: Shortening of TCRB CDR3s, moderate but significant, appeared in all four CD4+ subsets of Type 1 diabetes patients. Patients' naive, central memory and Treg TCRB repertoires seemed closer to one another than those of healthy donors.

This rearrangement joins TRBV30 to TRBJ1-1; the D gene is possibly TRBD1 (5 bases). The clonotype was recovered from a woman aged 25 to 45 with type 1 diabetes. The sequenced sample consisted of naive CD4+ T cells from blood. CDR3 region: CAWRGGNTEAFF. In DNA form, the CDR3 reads TGTGCCTGGAGGGGGGGGAACACTGAAGCTTTCTTT.